The clone carrying this T cell receptor (beta chain) was detected a few times. Its antigen remains unknown. This specimen belongs to a study of chemoradiotherapy in HPV16-positive cancers. Whole-study findings and limits: Candidate HPV-specific clones and E7-related TCR motifs grew in tumor during treatment.

Here immunoSEQ multiplex PCR was the method, and the copy in TCRdb shows in-frame clones only, minus some. This table holds 20,000 to 30,000 clones, around nine tenths found once. Repertoires were sampled repeatedly during chemoradiotherapy. This CDR3 has 14 residues. Germline V gene lookup returns CDR1 MRHNA and CDR2 SNTAGT. Trimming took 6 bases from V and 7 from J, leaving 16 bases between them. Sequenced material: blood, taken from a patient who underwent chemoradiotherapy. This receptor was taken from a human donor with HPV-associated anogenital cancer. V is TRBV6-4 and J is TRBJ2-1; possible D gene TRBD1, 6 bases. In DNA, the CDR3 is TGTGCCAGCAGCCAGGGGCCCGAATGGAATGAGCAGTTCTTC. Protein: CASSQGPEWNEQFF.